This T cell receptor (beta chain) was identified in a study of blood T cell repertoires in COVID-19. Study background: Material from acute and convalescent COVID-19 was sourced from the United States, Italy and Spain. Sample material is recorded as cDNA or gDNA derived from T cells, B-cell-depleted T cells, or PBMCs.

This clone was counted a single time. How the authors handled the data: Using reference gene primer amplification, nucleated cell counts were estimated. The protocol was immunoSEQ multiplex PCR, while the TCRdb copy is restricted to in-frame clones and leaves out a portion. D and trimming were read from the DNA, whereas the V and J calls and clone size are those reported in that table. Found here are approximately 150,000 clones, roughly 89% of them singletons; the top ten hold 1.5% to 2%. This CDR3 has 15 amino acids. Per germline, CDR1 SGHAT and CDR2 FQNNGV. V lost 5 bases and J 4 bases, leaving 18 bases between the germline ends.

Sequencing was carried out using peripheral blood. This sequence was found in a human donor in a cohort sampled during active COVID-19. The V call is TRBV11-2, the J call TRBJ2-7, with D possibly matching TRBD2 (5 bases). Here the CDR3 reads CASSLDGEIGYEQYF. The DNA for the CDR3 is TGTGCCAGCAGCCTCGACGGGGAAATTGGGTACGAGCAGTACTTC.